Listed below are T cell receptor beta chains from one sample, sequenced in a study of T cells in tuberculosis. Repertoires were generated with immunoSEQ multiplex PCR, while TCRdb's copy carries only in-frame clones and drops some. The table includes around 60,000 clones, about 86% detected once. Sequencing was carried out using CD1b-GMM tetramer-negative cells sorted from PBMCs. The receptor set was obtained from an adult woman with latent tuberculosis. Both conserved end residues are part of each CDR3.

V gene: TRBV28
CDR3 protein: CASSSDRTGANTGELFF

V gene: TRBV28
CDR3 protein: CASSLSPTGEAFF

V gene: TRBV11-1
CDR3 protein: CASSLQGLAGGQNEQFF

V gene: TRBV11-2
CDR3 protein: CASSSRVLAGLHNEQFF

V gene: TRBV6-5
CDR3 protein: CASRFEASGVYEQYF

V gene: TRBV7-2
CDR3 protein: CASSLGGTRNEQYF

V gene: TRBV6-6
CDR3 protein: CASTRTGEQPQHF

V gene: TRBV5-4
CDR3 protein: CASSLVAGPGYTF

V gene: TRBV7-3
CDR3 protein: CASSPSGREGYTF

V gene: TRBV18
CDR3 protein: CASSPGGPNTEAFF

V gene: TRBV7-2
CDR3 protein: CASSTTSGRGYEQYF

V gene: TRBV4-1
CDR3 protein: CASSPTAAGGWEDTQYF

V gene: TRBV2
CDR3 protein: CASRTGDLGNQPQHF

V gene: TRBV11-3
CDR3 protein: CASSIGTKKEYF

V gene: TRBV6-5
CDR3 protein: CASSYSPGGKNYGYTF

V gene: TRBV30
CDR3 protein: CAWTDGTNQPQHF

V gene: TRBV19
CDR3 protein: CASSRTANALDTQYF

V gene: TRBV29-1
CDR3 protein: CSVAGGVSNQPQHF

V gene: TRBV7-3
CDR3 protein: CASSLISSYEQYF

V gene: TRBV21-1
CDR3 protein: CASSSPTSGSRFEQFF

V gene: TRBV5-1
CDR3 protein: CASSLRTGTDTQYF

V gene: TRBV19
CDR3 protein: CATRTKGIGELFF

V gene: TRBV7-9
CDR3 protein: CASSSYRGGNTEAFF

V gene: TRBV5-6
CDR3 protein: CASSLATSGRYEQFF

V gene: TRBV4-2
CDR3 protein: CASRSRIHNEQFF

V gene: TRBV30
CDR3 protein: CAWAIGGGTEAFF

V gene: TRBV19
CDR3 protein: CASSITGLADNEQFF

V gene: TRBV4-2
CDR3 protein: CASSQEPSSFYTGELFF

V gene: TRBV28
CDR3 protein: CASSPQTGVMPQHF

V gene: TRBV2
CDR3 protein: CASSESRTVANYGYTF

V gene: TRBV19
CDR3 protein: CASNRGLVTDTQYF

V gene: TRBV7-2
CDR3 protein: CASSPPDNEQFF

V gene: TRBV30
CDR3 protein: CAWSADRASTF

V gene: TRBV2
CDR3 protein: CASSELGGLNSPLHF

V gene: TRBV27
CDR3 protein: CASSWSGTDTQYF

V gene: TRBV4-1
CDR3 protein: CASSQADDRGPAKNIQYF

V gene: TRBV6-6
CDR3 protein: CASSTRDKGGYTF

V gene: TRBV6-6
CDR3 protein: CASSPGQGNSPLHF

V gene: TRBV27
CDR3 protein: CASSPSKGLYSYEQYF

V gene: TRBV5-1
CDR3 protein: CASSFFPEGSNTEAFF

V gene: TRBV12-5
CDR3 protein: CASGLVPGTSGGATQYF

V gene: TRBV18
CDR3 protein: CASSPPRTDPTNTEAFF

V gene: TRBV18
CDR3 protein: CASSPPRGQGRNTEAFF

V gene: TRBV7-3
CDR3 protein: CASSLKPPRLTSYNEQFF

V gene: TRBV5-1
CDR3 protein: CASSLATGPYEQYF

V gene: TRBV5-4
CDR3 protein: CASSLGLNEQYF

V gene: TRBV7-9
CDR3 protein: CASSPAGGRNTGELFF

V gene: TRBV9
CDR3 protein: CASSVGSGRPPYEQYF

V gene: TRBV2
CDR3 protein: CASRFRGITGGPDQETQYF

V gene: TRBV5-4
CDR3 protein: CASSLPVTGGLSYEQYF

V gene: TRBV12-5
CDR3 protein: CASGSHGQTGELFF

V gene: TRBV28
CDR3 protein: CASSTGAGNQPQHF

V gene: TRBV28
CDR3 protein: CASSPLGHSNTGELFF

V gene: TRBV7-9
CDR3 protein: CASTLILPGANYGYTF

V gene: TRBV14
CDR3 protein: CASSQGSGNLGNEQFF

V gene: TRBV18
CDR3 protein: CASSQRDRANEKLFF